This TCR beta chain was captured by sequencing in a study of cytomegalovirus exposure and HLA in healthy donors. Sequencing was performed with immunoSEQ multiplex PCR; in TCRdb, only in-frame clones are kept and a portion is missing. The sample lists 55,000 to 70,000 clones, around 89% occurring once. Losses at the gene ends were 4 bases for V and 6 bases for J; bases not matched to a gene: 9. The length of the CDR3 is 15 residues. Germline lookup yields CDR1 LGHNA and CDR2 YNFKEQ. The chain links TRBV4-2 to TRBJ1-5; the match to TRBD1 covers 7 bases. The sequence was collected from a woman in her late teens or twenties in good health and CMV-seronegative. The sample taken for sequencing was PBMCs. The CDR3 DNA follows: TGTGCCAGCAGCCGACTCGACAGGGCCGGTCAGCCCCAGCATTTT. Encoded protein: CASSRLDRAGQPQHF.